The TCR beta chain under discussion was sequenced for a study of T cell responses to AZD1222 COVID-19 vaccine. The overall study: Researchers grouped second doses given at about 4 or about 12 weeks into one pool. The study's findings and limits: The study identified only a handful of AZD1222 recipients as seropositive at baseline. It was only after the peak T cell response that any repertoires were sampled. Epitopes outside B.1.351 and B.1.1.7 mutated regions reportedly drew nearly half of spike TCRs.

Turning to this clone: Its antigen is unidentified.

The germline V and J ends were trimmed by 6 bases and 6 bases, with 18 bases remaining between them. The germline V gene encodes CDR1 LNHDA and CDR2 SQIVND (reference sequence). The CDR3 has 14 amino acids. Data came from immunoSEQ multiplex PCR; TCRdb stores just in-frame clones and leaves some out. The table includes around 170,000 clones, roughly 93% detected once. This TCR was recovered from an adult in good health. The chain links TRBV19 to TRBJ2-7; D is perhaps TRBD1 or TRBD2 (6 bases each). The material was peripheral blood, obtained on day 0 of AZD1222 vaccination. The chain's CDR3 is CASSIGGGIVEQYF. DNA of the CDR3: TGTGCCAGTAGCATCGGGGGCGGGATCGTCGAGCAGTACTTC.